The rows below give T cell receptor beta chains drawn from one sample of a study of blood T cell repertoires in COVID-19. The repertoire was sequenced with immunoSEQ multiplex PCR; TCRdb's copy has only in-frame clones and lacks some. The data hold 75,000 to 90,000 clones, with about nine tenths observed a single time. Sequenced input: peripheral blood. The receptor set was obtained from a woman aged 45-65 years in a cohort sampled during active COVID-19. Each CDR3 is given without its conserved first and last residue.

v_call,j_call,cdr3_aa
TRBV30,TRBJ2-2,AWSIQGARRELF
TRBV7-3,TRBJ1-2,ASSNTGVFDGYT
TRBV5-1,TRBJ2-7,ASSPSGPPYEQY
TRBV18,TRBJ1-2,ASSPQGYYGYT
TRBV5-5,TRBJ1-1,ASSLADRWNTEAF
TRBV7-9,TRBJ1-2,ASSQARGYGYT
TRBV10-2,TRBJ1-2,ASMAVRDGGGYT
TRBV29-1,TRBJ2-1,SAHGGGSEQF
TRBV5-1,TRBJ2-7,ASGRERQGQY
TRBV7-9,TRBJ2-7,ASSHGQYEQY
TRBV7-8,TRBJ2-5,ASSRITGGETQY
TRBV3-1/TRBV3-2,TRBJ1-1,ASSQERTGRDTEAF
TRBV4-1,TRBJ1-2,ASSPGGMAYGYT
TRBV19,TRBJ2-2,ASNGGPNTGELF
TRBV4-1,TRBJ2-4,ASSQPGHKNIQY
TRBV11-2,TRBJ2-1,ASSQTSGPKRNEQF
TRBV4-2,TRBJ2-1,ASSHRTVPEQF
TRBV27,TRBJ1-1,ASSFTTGGVEAF
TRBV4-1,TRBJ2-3,ASSPLGREGVDTQY
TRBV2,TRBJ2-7,ASRTGVYYEQY
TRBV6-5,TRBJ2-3,ASSYSSVIKKY